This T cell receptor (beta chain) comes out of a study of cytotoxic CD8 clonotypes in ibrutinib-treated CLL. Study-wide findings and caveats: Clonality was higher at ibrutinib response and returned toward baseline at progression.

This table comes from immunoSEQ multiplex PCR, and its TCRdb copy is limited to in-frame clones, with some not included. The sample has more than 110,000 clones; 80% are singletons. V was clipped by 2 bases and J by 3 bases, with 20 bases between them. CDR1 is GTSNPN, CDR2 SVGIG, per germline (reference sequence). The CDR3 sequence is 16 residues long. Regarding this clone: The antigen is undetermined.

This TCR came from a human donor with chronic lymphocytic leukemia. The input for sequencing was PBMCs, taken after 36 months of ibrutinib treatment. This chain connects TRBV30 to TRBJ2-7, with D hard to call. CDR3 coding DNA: TGTGCCTGGAGTACCCCTCAATGGGAACTAAGCTACGAGCAGTACTTC. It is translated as CAWSTPQWELSYEQYF.